This T cell receptor beta chain is drawn from a study of radiation and T cells in renal cell carcinoma. Points from the study as a whole: Pretreatment tumor biopsies were lacking, so baseline clonotypes are unknown. From baseline, blood top tumor clonotypes peaked at 2 weeks post-radiation.

As for this clone: What it binds is not known.

This CDR3 spans 15 amino acids. Germline V gene lookup returns CDR1 SGHRS and CDR2 YFSETQ. V was clipped by 0 bases and J by 3 bases, with 10 bases between them. Time point described: blood 4 weeks post-SBRT, at nephrectomy. The treatment here: 15 Gy SBRT to primary tumor, nephrectomy 4 weeks later. Nephrectomy followed 15 Gy stereotactic body radiation by 4 weeks. The patient's renal cell carcinoma had clear cell pathology. TCRdb's table, derived via immunoSEQ multiplex PCR, lists solely in-frame clones and lacks some. The sample lists over 85,000 clones, roughly 80% occurring once. The chain carries TRBV5-1 and TRBJ1-3; D gene unclear. Specimen: blood, collected from a patient whose treatment included radiotherapy and nephrectomy. This clonotype originated in a middle-aged man with renal cell carcinoma. As DNA, the CDR3 is TGCGCCAGCAGCTTGGCCGGCGTTCATGGAAACACCATATATTTT. Protein product: CASSLAGVHGNTIYF.